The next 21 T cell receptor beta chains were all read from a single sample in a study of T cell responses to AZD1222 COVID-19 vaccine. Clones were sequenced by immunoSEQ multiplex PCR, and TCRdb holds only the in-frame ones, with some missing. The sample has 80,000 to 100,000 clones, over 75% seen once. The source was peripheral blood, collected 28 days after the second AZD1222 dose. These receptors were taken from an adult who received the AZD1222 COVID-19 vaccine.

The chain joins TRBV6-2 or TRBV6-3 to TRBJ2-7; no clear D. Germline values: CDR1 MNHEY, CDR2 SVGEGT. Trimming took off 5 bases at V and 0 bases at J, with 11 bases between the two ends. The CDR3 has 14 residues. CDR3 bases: TGTGCCAGCAGTACCGGGCTGAGCTCCTACGAGCAGTACTTC. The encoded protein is CASSTGLSSYEQYF.

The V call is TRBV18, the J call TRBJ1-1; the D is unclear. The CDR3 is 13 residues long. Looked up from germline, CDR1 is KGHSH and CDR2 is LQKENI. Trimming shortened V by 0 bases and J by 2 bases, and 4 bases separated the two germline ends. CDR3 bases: TGTGCCAGCTCACCACCGTATAACACTGAAGCTTTCTTT. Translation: CASSPPYNTEAFF.

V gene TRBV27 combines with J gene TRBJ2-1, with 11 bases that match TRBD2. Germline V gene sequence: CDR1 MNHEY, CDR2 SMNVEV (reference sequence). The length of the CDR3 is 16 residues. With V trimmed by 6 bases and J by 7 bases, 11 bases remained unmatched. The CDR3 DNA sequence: TGTGCCAGCAGCCCCTTTAGCGGGAGGGTTGCAAATGAGCAGTTCTTC. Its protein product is CASSPFSGRVANEQFF.

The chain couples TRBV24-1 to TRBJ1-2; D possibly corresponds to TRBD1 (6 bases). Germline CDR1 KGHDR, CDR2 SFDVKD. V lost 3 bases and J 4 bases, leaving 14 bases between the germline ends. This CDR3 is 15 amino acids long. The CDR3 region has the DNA TGTGCCACCAGTGATGGGCAGGGGAGAACCTATGGCTACACCTTC. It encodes CATSDGQGRTYGYTF.

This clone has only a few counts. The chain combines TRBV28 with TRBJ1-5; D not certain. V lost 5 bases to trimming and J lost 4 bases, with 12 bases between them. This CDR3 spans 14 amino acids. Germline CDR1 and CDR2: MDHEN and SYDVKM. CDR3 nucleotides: TGTGCCAGCAGTCAATCATCTGGGAATCAGCCCCAGCATTTT. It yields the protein CASSQSSGNQPQHF.

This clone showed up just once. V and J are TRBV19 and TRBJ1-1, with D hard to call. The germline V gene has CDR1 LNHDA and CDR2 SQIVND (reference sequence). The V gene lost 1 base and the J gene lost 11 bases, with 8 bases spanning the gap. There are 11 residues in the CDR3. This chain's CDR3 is CASSIGGEAFF. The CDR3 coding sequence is TGTGCCAGTAGTATAGGCGGGGAGGCTTTCTTT.

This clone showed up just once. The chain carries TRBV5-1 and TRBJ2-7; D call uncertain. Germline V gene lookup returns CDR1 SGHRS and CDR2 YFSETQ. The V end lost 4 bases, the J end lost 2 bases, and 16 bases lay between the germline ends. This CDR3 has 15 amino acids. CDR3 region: CASSLTSTVTYEQYF. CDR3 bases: TGCGCCAGCAGCCTGACCTCGACGGTCACCTACGAGCAGTACTTC.

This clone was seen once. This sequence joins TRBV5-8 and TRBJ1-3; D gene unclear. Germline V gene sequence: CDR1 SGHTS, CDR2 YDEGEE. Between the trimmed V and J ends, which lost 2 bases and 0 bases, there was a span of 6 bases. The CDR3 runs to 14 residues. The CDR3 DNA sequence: TGTGCCAGCAGCTTCCTTATCTCTGGAAACACCATATATTTT. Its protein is CASSFLISGNTIYF.

CDR3 nucleotide sequence: TGTGCCAGCAGCACTGATTCGGGAACTGAAGCTTTCTTT. This sequence encodes CASSTDSGTEAFF. The gene calls are TRBV7-9 and TRBJ1-1; D remains ambiguous. Germline CDR1 SEHNR, CDR2 FQNEAQ (reference sequence). The V end was cut by 5 bases, the J end by 5 bases, with 12 bases between. This CDR3 is built from 13 residues.

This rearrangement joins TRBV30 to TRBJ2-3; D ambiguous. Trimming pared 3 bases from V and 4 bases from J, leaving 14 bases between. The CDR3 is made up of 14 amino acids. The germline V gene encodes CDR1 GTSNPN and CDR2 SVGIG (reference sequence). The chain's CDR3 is CAWSSSLTPDTQYF. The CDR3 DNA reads TGTGCCTGGAGCTCAAGTCTGACTCCAGATACGCAGTATTTT.

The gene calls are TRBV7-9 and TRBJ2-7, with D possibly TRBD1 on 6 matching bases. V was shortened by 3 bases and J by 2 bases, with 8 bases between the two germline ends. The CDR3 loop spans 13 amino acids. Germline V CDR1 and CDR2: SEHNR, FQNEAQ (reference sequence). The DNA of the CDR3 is TGTGCCAGCAGCTTGCGGACAGCCTACGAGCAGTACTTC. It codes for CASSLRTAYEQYF.

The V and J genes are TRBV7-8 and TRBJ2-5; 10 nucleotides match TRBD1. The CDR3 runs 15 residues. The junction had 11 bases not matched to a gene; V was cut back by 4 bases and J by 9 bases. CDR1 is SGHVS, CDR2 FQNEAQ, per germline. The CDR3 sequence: CASSWAPGQGLAQYF. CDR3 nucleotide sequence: TGTGCCAGCAGCTGGGCCCCGGGACAGGGGTTGGCCCAGTACTTC. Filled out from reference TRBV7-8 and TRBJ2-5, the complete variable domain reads GAGVSQSPRYKVAKRGQDVALRCDPISGHVSLFWYQQALGQGPEFLTYFQNEAQLDKSGLPSDRFFAERPEGSVSTLKIQRTQQEDSAVYLCASSWAPGQGLAQYFGPGTRLLVL.

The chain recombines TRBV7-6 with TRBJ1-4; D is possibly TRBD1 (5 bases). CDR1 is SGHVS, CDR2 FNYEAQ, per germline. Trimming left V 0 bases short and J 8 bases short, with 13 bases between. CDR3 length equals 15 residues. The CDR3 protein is CASSLAQGNFEKLFF. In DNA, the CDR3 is TGTGCCAGCAGCTTAGCGCAGGGTAATTTCGAAAAACTGTTTTTT.

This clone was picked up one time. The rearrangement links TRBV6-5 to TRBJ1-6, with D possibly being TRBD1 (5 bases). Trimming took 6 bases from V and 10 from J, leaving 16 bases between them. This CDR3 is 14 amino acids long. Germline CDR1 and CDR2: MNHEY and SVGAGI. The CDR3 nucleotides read TGTGCCAGCAGCAGACAGCTCCAAGGGTCACCCCTCCACTTT. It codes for CASSRQLQGSPLHF.

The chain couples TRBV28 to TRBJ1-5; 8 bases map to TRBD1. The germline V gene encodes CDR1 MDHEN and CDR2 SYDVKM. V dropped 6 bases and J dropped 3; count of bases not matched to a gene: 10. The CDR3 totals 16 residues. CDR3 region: CASRFADRVFNQPQHF. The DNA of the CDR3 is TGTGCCAGCAGGTTCGCGGACAGGGTGTTCAATCAGCCCCAGCATTTT.

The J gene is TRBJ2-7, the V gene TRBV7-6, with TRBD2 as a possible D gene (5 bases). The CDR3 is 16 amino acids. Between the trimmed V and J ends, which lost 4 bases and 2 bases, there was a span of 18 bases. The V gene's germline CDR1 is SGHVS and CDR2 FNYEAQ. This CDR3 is CASSSWAGPRAYEQYF. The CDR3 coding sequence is TGTGCCAGCAGCTCGTGGGCGGGCCCGAGGGCCTACGAGCAGTACTTC. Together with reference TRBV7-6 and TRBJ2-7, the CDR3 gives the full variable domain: GAGVSQSPRYKVTKRGQDVALRCDPISGHVSLYWYRQALGQGPEFLTYFNYEAQQDKSGLPNDRFSAERPEGSISTLTIQRTEQRDSAMYRCASSSWAGPRAYEQYFGPGTRLTVT.

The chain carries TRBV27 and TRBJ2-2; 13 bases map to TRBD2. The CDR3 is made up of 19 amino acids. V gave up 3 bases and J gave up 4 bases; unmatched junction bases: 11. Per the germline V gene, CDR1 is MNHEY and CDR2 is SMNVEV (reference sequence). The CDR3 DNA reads TGTGCCAGCAGTTTTTTCGGACTAGCGGGAGAAGGGGGCACCGGGGAGCTGTTTTTT. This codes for CASSFFGLAGEGGTGELFF.

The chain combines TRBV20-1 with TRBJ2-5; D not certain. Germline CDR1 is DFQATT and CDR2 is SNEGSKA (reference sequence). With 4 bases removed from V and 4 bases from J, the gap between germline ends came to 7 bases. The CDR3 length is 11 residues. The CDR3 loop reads CSAISGETQYF. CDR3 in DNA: TGCAGTGCTATTTCAGGAGAGACCCAGTACTTC.

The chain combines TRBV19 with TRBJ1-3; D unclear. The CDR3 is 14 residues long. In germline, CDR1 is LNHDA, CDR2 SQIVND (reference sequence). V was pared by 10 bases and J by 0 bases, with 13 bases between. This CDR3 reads CATGLGSSGNTIYF. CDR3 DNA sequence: TGTGCCACCGGACTAGGGAGCTCTGGAAACACCATATATTTT. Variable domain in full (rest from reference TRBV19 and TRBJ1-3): DGGITQSPKYLFRKEGQNVTLSCEQNLNHDAMYWYRQDPGQGLRLIYYSQIVNDFQKGDIAEGYSVSREKKESFPLTVTSAQKNPTAFYLCATGLGSSGNTIYFGEGSWLTVV.

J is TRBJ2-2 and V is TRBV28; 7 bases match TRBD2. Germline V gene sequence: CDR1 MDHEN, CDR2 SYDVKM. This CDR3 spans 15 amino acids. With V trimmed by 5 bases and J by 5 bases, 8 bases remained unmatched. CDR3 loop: CASSGTGGITGELFF. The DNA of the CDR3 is TGTGCCAGCAGTGGTACGGGAGGTATAACCGGGGAGCTGTTTTTT.

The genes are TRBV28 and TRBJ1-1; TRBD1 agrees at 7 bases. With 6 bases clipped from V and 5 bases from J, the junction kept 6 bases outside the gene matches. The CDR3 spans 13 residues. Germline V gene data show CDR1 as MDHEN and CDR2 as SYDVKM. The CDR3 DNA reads TGTGCCAGCAGCACACAGGGGCGGACTGAAGCTTTCTTT. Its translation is CASSTQGRTEAFF.